These 30 T cell receptor beta chains were sequenced from one sample in a study of tumor and adjacent non-tumor tissue in lung cancer. Three rounds of nested PCR, following a modified ARM-PCR protocol, produced the TCRbeta library. TCRdb re-called the multiplex PCR reads through MiXCR, storing one row per CDR3 protein. The sample has more than 45,000 distinct CDR3 sequences, around two thirds seen once; the top ten hold roughly 25%. This sample's RNA came from whole unsorted tissue. Distant lung tissue was collected more than 3 cm away from the tumor edge. Sequencing input: distant non-tumor lung tissue. These receptors were taken from a woman aged 60-70 years with non-small cell lung cancer.

This clonotype was observed a handful of times. A much more abundant neighbour one base away suggests this may be a read error. The chain combines TRBV11-3 with TRBJ2-2; unclear D gene. Trimming stripped 5 bases from V and 8 bases from J, with 12 bases between. The CDR3 runs to 13 residues. Germline V gene data show CDR1 as SGHNT and CDR2 as YENEEA. CDR3 in DNA: TGTGCCAGCAGCCGGTCTACGGAGGGGGAGCTGTTTTTT. This codes for CASSRSTEGELFF. Full variable domain (rest looked up from reference TRBV11-3 and TRBJ2-2): EAGVVQSPRYKIIEKKQPVAFWCNPISGHNTLYWYLQNLGQGPELLIRYENEEAVDDSQLPKDRFSAERLKGVDSTLKIQPAELGDSAVYLCASSRSTEGELFFGEGSRLTVL.

About this clonotype itself: The CDR3 does not close with the conserved phenylalanine or tryptophan, likely indicating a read error. The DNA is omitted, as the CDR3 cannot be located on it reliably, and the CDR3 follows TCRdb's listing. The chain employs TRBV11-3 and TRBJ2-3; TRBD2 is the table's D call and was not checked against the DNA. Germline lookup yields CDR1 SGHNT and CDR2 YENEEA. The CDR3 comprises 13 residues, both ends counted. Here the CDR3 reads CAIRRDSGDTLYI.

On this clonotype: The final CDR3 position lacks the conserved phenylalanine or tryptophan, pointing to a likely read error. It is unclear where the CDR3 begins or ends on the DNA, so no DNA is shown, and the CDR3 is as TCRdb lists it. The chain has TRBV4-1 and TRBJ1-1. The germline gives CDR1 MGHRA, CDR2 YSYEKL. Inclusive of both ends, the CDR3 amounts to 16 amino acids. The CDR3 sequence is CASSHPLGRAVTEASL.

V is TRBV7-3 and J is TRBJ2-1; D perhaps matches TRBD2 (6 bases). The CDR3 loop spans 18 amino acids. Germline V gene lookup returns CDR1 SGHTA and CDR2 FQGTGA. Trimming cost V 8 bases and J 0 bases, with 23 bases left between them. The CDR3 protein is CASCRFGPSVRSYNEQFF. The CDR3 DNA reads TGTGCCAGCTGCCGATTTGGGCCTAGCGTTCGCTCCTACAATGAGCAGTTCTTC.

Notes on this clonotype: One end of the junction fails to match germline, which may point to a read error. This sequence joins TRBV5-4 and TRBJ2-5, with a weak D call TRBD2 (5 bases). The CDR3 has 14 amino acids. Germline CDR1 SGHNT, CDR2 YYREEE (reference sequence). The CDR3 DNA is TGTGCCAGCAGCTCCCGGGCGGGCGAAGAGATCCAGTACTTC. Translated: CASSSRAGEEIQYF. The full variable domain, rest sourced from reference TRBV5-4 and TRBJ2-5, is ETGVTQSPTHLIKTRGQQVTLRCSSQSGHNTVSWYQQALGQGPQFIFQYYREEENGRGNFPPRFSGLQFPNYSSELNVNALELDDSALYLCASSSRAGEEIQYFGPGTRLLVL.

On this clonotype: One end of the junction does not line up with germline, which may come from a read error. The J gene is TRBJ2-7, the V gene TRBV29-1, with D tentatively TRBD1 (5 bases). The CDR3 runs to 12 residues. The V gene's germline CDR1 is SQVTM and CDR2 ANQGSEA. This CDR3 reads CSIDRGAGEQYF. CDR3 in DNA: TGCAGCATTGATAGGGGCGCTGGCGAGCAGTACTTC.

For this clonotype: This sequence may be a read error, since a much larger clone differs from it by one base. The chain uses TRBV20-1 and TRBJ2-1; 9 bases match TRBD2. CDR1 is DFQATT and CDR2 is SNEGSKA in the germline V gene (reference sequence). CDR3 length: 17 residues. The CDR3 is CSARDMSGRSSYYEQFF. The CDR3 DNA follows: TGCAGTGCTAGAGATATGAGCGGGAGGAGCTCCTACTATGAGCAGTTCTTC.

This clonotype is medium-sized (0.01 to 0.1%) in the sample. The chain employs TRBV6-5 and TRBJ2-7, with TRBD1 matching over 9 bases. This CDR3 is 15 amino acids long. Trimming at V came to 8 bases and at J to 4 bases, leaving 12 bases not matched to a gene. From germline, CDR1 is MNHEY and CDR2 SVGAGI. CDR3 sequence (DNA): TGTGCCAGCGCACCTGACCTCGACAGGGGGTACGAGCAGTACTTC. Translation: CASAPDLDRGYEQYF.

Of note for this clonotype: This CDR3 is missing its conserved last phenylalanine or tryptophan, likely due to a read error. V is TRBV11-3 and J is TRBJ1-1; the D is unclear. The CDR3 totals 14 residues. Germline CDR1 is SGHNT and CDR2 is YENEEA. The CDR3 loop reads CASRLGRLNTEAFL. In DNA, the CDR3 is TGCGCCAGCAGATTGGGTCGGCTGAACACTGAAGCTTTCCTT.

This chain links TRBV12-3 or TRBV12-4 with TRBJ2-3; the match to TRBD2 covers 9 bases. The CDR3 runs 16 residues. V dropped 6 bases and J dropped 14; count of bases not matched to a gene: 21. CDR3 loop: CASSRSSGRWADTWYF. CDR3 coding DNA: TGTGCCAGCAGCCGGAGTAGCGGGAGATGGGCAGATACGTGGTATTTT.

A word on this clonotype: Because the CDR3 is missing its conserved closing phenylalanine or tryptophan, this is likely a read error. No DNA is shown, since the ends of the CDR3 on it are uncertain; the CDR3 is the one TCRdb lists. This chain uses TRBV28 with TRBJ1-1. The CDR3 is made up of 15 amino acids, end residues included. CDR1 is MDHEN, CDR2 SYDVKM, per germline. CDR3 residues: CASSLLLPTYTEAFL.

In regard to this clonotype: Given the absence of the conserved phenylalanine or tryptophan at the CDR3 end, a read error is likely. J is TRBJ1-2 and V is TRBV4-2; the D gene is possibly TRBD1 (5 bases). Germline V gives CDR1 LGHNA, CDR2 YNFKEQ. The CDR3 contains 15 residues. The CDR3 here is CASSQDGTSNYGYTS. In DNA, the CDR3 is TGTGCCAGTAGCCAGGACGGGACCTCTAACTATGGTTACACCTCC.

This clonotype appeared once. In this CDR3 the conserved last residue, phenylalanine or tryptophan, is missing, so a read error is likely. The chain links TRBV10-1 to TRBJ2-7; D uncertain. Germline V gene sequence: CDR1 WNHNN, CDR2 SYGVQD (reference sequence). Trimming shortened V by 2 bases and J by 7 bases, and 12 bases separated the two germline ends. The CDR3 contains 13 residues. In DNA, the CDR3 is TGCGCCAGCAGTGAGCTGAGACGAAGTGAGCAGTACTTA. Its translation: CASSELRRSEQYL.

Notes on this clonotype: Germline is not matched at one junction end, which may reflect a read error. The genes are TRBV28 and TRBJ2-3; the D is unclear. The germline gives CDR1 MDHEN, CDR2 SYDVKM. CDR3 length equals 12 residues. CDR3 protein: CASSDVEDTQYF. In DNA, the CDR3 is TGCGCCAGCAGCGACGTGGAGGATACGCAGTATTTT.

Comment on this clonotype: Germline is not matched at one junction end, which may reflect a read error. CDR3 sequence: CSAVLEFSNQAQHF. DNA for the CDR3: TGCAGTGCTGTCCTCGAGTTCAGCAATCAGGCCCAGCATTTT. This sequence joins TRBV20-1 and TRBJ1-5; D ambiguous. This CDR3 is 14 amino acids long. Germline V CDR1 and CDR2: DFQATT, SNEGSKA (reference sequence).

Regarding this clonotype: The junction differs from germline at one of its ends, possibly a read error. The rearrangement uses TRBV5-4 and TRBJ2-1; 7 bases map to TRBD1. CDR1 SGHNT and CDR2 YYREEE come from the germline V gene (reference sequence). CDR3 length equals 12 residues. As DNA, the CDR3 is TGTGCCCGCAGCACTAGGGACAGCTTAAGGTTCTTC. The encoded protein is CARSTRDSLRFF.

This clonotype has at least ten counts. The V call is TRBV5-1, the J call TRBJ1-3; the D is unclear. The germline gives CDR1 SGHRS, CDR2 YFSETQ. Trimming removed 0 bases from V and 6 bases from J, with 13 bases in between. CDR3 length equals 15 residues. The CDR3 here is CASSLDSPDTNTIYF. In DNA form, the CDR3 reads TGCGCCAGCAGCTTGGATTCGCCGGATACAAACACCATATATTTT.

A few counts support this clonotype. As the CDR3 is not closed by the conserved phenylalanine or tryptophan, this likely results from a read error. V is TRBV4-1 and J is TRBJ2-3; D unclear. Per germline, CDR1 MGHRA and CDR2 YSYEKL. The length of the CDR3 is 13 residues. CDR3 region: CASSQETQDTQYL. As DNA, the CDR3 is TGTGCCAGCAGCCAAGAAACACAAGATACGCAGTATTTA.

The rearrangement uses TRBV4-3 and TRBJ2-3; no clear D gene. CDR3 length: 15 residues. Germline lookup yields CDR1 LGHNA and CDR2 YSLEER. Trimming removed 1 base from V and 3 bases from J, with 11 bases in between. CDR3 loop: CASSQGTSRTDTQYF. CDR3 DNA sequence: TGCGCCAGCAGCCAAGGGACCAGCAGGACAGATACGCAGTATTTT.

V and J are TRBV28 and TRBJ1-4, with D hard to call. The germline V and J ends were trimmed by 5 bases and 13 bases, with 20 bases remaining between them. Germline lookup yields CDR1 MDHEN and CDR2 SYDVKM. The CDR3 runs 14 residues. The CDR3, as DNA: TGTGCCAGCAGTCCGCACAGTAGGTGGGGAGCACTGTTTTTT. As protein: CASSPHSRWGALFF.

Concerning this clonotype: One end of the junction varies from germline; a read error may be responsible. The genes are TRBV12-3 or TRBV12-4 and TRBJ1-5; D call uncertain. This CDR3 is 14 amino acids long. CDR3 amino acids: CASSPLRENQPQHF. In nucleotides, the CDR3 is TGCGCCAGCAGCCCCCTAAGGGAAAATCAGCCCCAGCATTTT.

This clonotype was detected once. Germline and junction disagree at one end, which may indicate a read error. The chain links TRBV11-2 to TRBJ2-5; 8 nucleotides line up with TRBD1. Germline values: CDR1 SGHAT, CDR2 FQNNGV. CDR3 length equals 14 residues. Written as DNA, the CDR3 is TGTGCCAGCAATCCACAGGGGGGTCAAGAGGCCCAGTACTTC. Its translation: CASNPQGGQEAQYF. Based on the CDR3 plus reference TRBV11-2 and TRBJ2-5, the full variable domain is EAGVAQSPRYKIIEKRQSVAFWCNPISGHATLYWYQQILGQGPKLLIQFQNNGVVDDSQLPKDRFSAERLKGVDSTLKIQPAKLEDSAVYLCASNPQGGQEAQYFGPGTRLLVL.

On this clonotype: The conserved final phenylalanine or tryptophan is absent from the CDR3, which likely points to a read error. The DNA is omitted, as the CDR3 cannot be located on it reliably, and the CDR3 follows TCRdb's listing. This chain uses TRBV6-6 with TRBJ1-5. The germline gives CDR1 MNHNY, CDR2 SVGAGI (reference sequence). The CDR3 adds up to 13 amino acids, both ends counted. CDR3 region: CTSSHRVNQPQHY.

This chain connects TRBV6-5 to TRBJ2-5; 7 bases agree with TRBD1. CDR3 length: 14 residues. Germline assignment: CDR1 MNHEY and CDR2 SVGAGI. V dropped 8 bases and J dropped 7; count of bases not matched to a gene: 13. CDR3 in amino acids: CASGRTGGQRTQYF. The CDR3 DNA reads TGTGCCAGCGGTCGGACAGGAGGTCAAAGGACCCAGTACTTC.

In its sample, this clonotype was seen many times. The rearrangement joins TRBV10-3 to TRBJ2-1, with 7 positions matching TRBD2. V was clipped by 3 bases and J by 5 bases; unmatched bases: 4. The CDR3 runs to 14 residues. Per germline, CDR1 ENHRY and CDR2 SYGVKD. This chain's CDR3 is CAISEGGRNNEQFF. As DNA, the CDR3 is TGTGCCATCAGTGAAGGCGGGAGAAACAATGAGCAGTTCTTC.

Sample share makes this clonotype large. The chain carries TRBV4-2 and TRBJ1-2; TRBD1 is a possible D gene (5 bases). The CDR3 length is 15 residues. In germline, CDR1 is LGHNA, CDR2 YNFKEQ. V dropped 3 bases and J dropped 0 bases, with 11 bases sitting between them. The CDR3 bases are TGTGCCAGCAGCCAGGACGGGACCTCTAACTATGGCTACACCTTC. Amino acid sequence: CASSQDGTSNYGYTF.

In the case of this clonotype: The junction and the germline gene differ at one end; a read error may be behind it. The CDR3 spells CASRPKAGGNEHFF. The CDR3 region has the DNA TGTGCCAGCAGGCCCAAGGCAGGGGGGAATGAGCATTTCTTC. The chain employs TRBV11-2 and TRBJ2-1, with D perhaps TRBD1 (7 bases). CDR3 length: 14 residues. Germline values: CDR1 SGHAT, CDR2 FQNNGV.

Points on this clonotype: This may come from a read error, since a much larger clone is one base off. This sequence joins TRBV10-1 and TRBJ2-1, with D tentatively TRBD1 or TRBD2 (7 bases each). The CDR3 is 15 amino acids. In germline, CDR1 is WNHNN, CDR2 SYGVQD (reference sequence). The CDR3 sequence: CTSSQGGSSYNEQFF. CDR3 bases: TGCACCAGCAGTCAGGGGGGGAGCTCCTACAATGAGCAGTTCTTC.

Turning to this clonotype: One end of the junction varies from germline; a read error may be responsible. The chain links TRBV11-2 to TRBJ1-4; D possibly corresponds to TRBD1 (5 bases). The CDR3 covers 16 residues. CDR1 is SGHAT and CDR2 is FQNNGV in the germline V gene. In DNA form, the CDR3 reads TGTGCCAGCAGCCCCACGGGGGGACGCATAAGTGATAAACTGCTTTTT. Translated, it gives CASSPTGGRISDKLLF.

In regard to this clonotype: One end of the junction fails to match germline, which may point to a read error. In DNA form, the CDR3 reads TGTGTCAGCAGGCTAAACAGGGGCCTGTCGTTCTTC. Protein sequence: CVSRLNRGLSFF. The rearrangement joins TRBV5-4 to TRBJ2-1, with TRBD1 identical over 7 bases. Germline V gene sequence: CDR1 SGHNT, CDR2 YYREEE (reference sequence). The CDR3 length is 12 residues.